The 8 T cell receptor beta chains below were found in one sample sequenced in a study of graft-versus-host responses after intestinal transplantation. These receptors' antigens are unknown. Measured with immunoSEQ multiplex PCR; TCRdb has only the in-frame clones, and not every one. The data hold under 100,000 clones, with about 93% observed a single time. The source material was unstimulated CD8+ T cells sorted from spleen or lymph node cells, sampled before transplant. The source of these receptors is a human donor who was the organ donor for an intestinal transplant.

The V gene is TRBV12-5, the J gene TRBJ2-1; 13 bases map to TRBD2. Germline CDR1 LGHNT, CDR2 FRNRAP. The ends lost 6 bases at V and 4 bases at J; junction bases unmatched: 18. The CDR3 is 20 residues long. This CDR3 is CASGYRDRGLAGKTYNEQFF. As DNA, the CDR3 is TGTGCTAGTGGCTACCGGGACAGGGGACTAGCGGGAAAAACTTACAATGAGCAGTTCTTC.

The chain recombines TRBV6-1 with TRBJ2-1; 8 bases match TRBD2. The CDR3 runs 14 residues. Unmatched junction bases numbered 10, after V lost 8 bases and J lost 7 bases. Germline-derived CDR1 and CDR2 are MNHNS and SASEGT. Written as DNA, the CDR3 is TGTGCCAGCGGATATTCCGGGGGGGCGAATGAGCAGTTCTTC. This translates into CASGYSGGANEQFF.

The gene calls are TRBV28 and TRBJ1-5; TRBD1 agrees at 8 bases. Germline V gives CDR1 MDHEN, CDR2 SYDVKM. This CDR3 has 18 residues. V lost 2 bases to trimming and J lost 5 bases; unmatched junction nucleotides: 14. In DNA form, the CDR3 reads TGTGCCAGCAGTTTAAGCTATGTCCGGGACAGGAGATATCAGCCCCAGCATTTT. This translates into CASSLSYVRDRRYQPQHF.

The V call is TRBV14, the J call TRBJ1-1; no clear D gene. Germline CDR1 and CDR2: SGHDN and FVKESK. CDR3 length equals 16 residues. V shed 3 bases and J shed 4 bases, with 18 bases lying between them. The CDR3 spells CASSQLTPWQVTEAFF. The DNA of the CDR3 is TGTGCCAGCAGCCAGCTAACCCCCTGGCAGGTCACTGAAGCTTTCTTT.

The chain links TRBV30 to TRBJ2-7, with 7 bases matching TRBD1. The germline CDR1 and CDR2 sequences are GTSNPN and SVGIG (reference sequence). Trimming removed 8 bases from V and 2 bases from J; junction bases left unmatched: 24. CDR3 size: 18 residues. The CDR3 DNA reads as TGTGCCCTTACCGTTTGGATATCCCGGACAGGTCAAACCTACGAGCAGTACTTC. Translated: CALTVWISRTGQTYEQYF.

The J gene is TRBJ2-7, the V gene TRBV7-2, with TRBD2 identical over 8 bases. The CDR3 consists of 15 residues. V lost 1 base to trimming and J lost 3 bases; unmatched junction nucleotides: 5. Per germline, CDR1 SGHTA and CDR2 FQGNSA. CDR3 sequence reads: CASSLGVAGYYEQYF. The CDR3 coding sequence is TGTGCCAGCAGCTTAGGCGTAGCGGGATACTACGAGCAGTACTTC.

The gene calls are TRBV28 and TRBJ1-1; no reliable D call. Trimming removed 4 bases from V and 6 bases from J, with 15 bases in between. Germline assignment: CDR1 MDHEN and CDR2 SYDVKM. The CDR3 has 14 amino acids. The CDR3 is CASSSEGKGAEAFF. CDR3 nucleotide sequence: TGTGCCAGCAGTTCCGAGGGTAAGGGTGCTGAAGCTTTCTTT.

The chain uses TRBV7-2 and TRBJ2-3, with 10 positions matching TRBD2. The CDR3 runs 13 residues. Germline V gene lookup returns CDR1 SGHTA and CDR2 FQGNSA. J was trimmed by 4 bases and V by 11 bases; bases with no gene match: 6. The CDR3 region has the DNA TGTGCCGAGCGGGAGGGTTCCGCAGATACGCAGTATTTT. Translating gives CAEREGSADTQYF.